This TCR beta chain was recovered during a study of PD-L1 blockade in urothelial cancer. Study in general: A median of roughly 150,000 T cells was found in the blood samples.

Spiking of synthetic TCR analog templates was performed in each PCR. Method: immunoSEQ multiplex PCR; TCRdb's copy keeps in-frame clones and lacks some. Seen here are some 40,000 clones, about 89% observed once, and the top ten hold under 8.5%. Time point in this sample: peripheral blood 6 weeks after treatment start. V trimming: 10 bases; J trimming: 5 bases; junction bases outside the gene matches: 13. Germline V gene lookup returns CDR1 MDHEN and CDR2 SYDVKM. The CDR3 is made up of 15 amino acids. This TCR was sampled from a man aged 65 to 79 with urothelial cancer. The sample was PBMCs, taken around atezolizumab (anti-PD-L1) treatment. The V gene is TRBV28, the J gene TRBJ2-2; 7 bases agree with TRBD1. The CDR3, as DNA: TGTGCCACCGACCGAGACAGGGCGCGGACCGGGGAGCTGTTTTTT. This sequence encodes CATDRDRARTGELFF.